A single sample is the source of the 12 T cell receptor beta chains below, sequenced in a study of beta chain features in type 1 diabetes. Every isolated RNA sample was fully reverse transcribed, so sequencing captured expressed TCRB transcripts. TCRdb's table, derived via immunoSEQ multiplex PCR, lists solely in-frame clones and lacks some. The sample shows around 500,000 clones, over 25% of them seen only once. Source material: naive CD4+ T cells from blood. The receptor source for this set is a man between 18 and 29 years old in good health.

The rearrangement links TRBV7-9 to TRBJ1-1, with D unclear. This CDR3 comprises 14 residues. Germline CDR1 SEHNR, CDR2 FQNEAQ (reference sequence). The V and J ends lost 3 bases and 4 bases respectively, with 12 bases between them. CDR3 sequence (DNA): TGTGCCAGCAGCTTGCCGGAGGGAGGCACTGAAGCTTTCTTT. Encoded protein: CASSLPEGGTEAFF.

As concerns this clone: Other nucleotide sequences in the sample specify the same CDR3. This rearrangement joins TRBV29-1 to TRBJ2-7; D is perhaps TRBD2 (6 bases). From germline, CDR1 is SQVTM and CDR2 ANQGSEA. The V end was cut by 6 bases, the J end by 1 base, with 7 bases between. This CDR3 spans 11 amino acids. The CDR3 coding sequence is TGCAGCGTAGGGACTTCCTACGAGCAGTACTTC. This translates into CSVGTSYEQYF.

This chain connects TRBV4-1 to TRBJ2-1, with 14 bases lining up with TRBD2. This CDR3 spans 17 amino acids. CDR1 MGHRA and CDR2 YSYEKL come from the germline V gene. V was clipped by 1 base and J by 7 bases; unmatched bases: 6. As DNA, the CDR3 is TGCGCCAGCAGCCAAGGCCGACTAGCGGGAGGGAGGAATGAGCAGTTCTTC. The encoded protein is CASSQGRLAGGRNEQFF.

The V gene is TRBV29-1, the J gene TRBJ2-1, with 7 bases identical to TRBD1. CDR1 is SQVTM and CDR2 is ANQGSEA in the germline V gene. The V gene end was trimmed by 7 bases and the J gene end by 8 bases; junction bases not matched to a gene: 8. This CDR3 is 12 amino acids long. The CDR3 spells CSDRQGSDEQFF. The CDR3, as DNA: TGCAGCGACAGACAGGGCTCGGATGAGCAGTTCTTC.

Comment on this clone: This CDR3 is also generated by other DNA sequences in the sample. The chain is built from TRBV5-4 and TRBJ2-5; 13 nucleotides align to TRBD2. Trimming at V came to 4 bases and at J to 5 bases, leaving 5 bases not matched to a gene. The CDR3 is 15 residues long. Germline lookup yields CDR1 SGHNT and CDR2 YYREEE (reference sequence). CDR3 amino acids: CASSLRLAGGETQYF. The CDR3 coding sequence is TGTGCCAGCAGCCTACGACTAGCGGGAGGCGAGACCCAGTACTTC. Using reference TRBV5-4 and TRBJ2-5 for the parts outside the CDR3, the full variable domain is ETGVTQSPTHLIKTRGQQVTLRCSSQSGHNTVSWYQQALGQGPQFIFQYYREEENGRGNFPPRFSGLQFPNYSSELNVNALELDDSALYLCASSLRLAGGETQYFGPGTRLLVL.

This sequence joins TRBV30 and TRBJ2-1, with a possible D match to TRBD2 (5 bases). Trimming took 2 bases from V and 9 from J, leaving 17 bases between them. The CDR3 runs to 14 residues. Germline V CDR1 and CDR2: GTSNPN, SVGIG (reference sequence). This chain's CDR3 is CAWSPSLNRGEQFF. For the CDR3, the DNA is TGTGCCTGGAGTCCCAGCTTAAATCGGGGTGAGCAGTTCTTC.

V gene TRBV15 combines with J gene TRBJ2-7; D unclear. The CDR3 loop spans 12 amino acids. The germline CDR1 and CDR2 sequences are LNHNV and YYDKDF (reference sequence). V shed 0 bases and J shed 12 bases, with 12 bases lying between them. CDR3 loop: CATSRDRARPYF. The CDR3 nucleotides are TGTGCCACCAGCAGAGATCGGGCCAGACCGTACTTC.

This clone was counted a few times. The gene calls are TRBV29-1 and TRBJ1-5; 8 positions match TRBD1. Germline V CDR1 and CDR2: SQVTM, ANQGSEA. The CDR3 runs 13 residues. V lost 6 bases to trimming and J lost 5 bases; unmatched junction nucleotides: 6. CDR3 nucleotides: TGCAGCGTGCAGGGGGCATGGGATCAGCCCCAGCATTTT. It translates to CSVQGAWDQPQHF. Full variable domain (missing parts from reference TRBV29-1 and TRBJ1-5): SAVISQKPSRDICQRGTSLTIQCQVDSQVTMMFWYRQQPGQSLTLIATANQGSEATYESGFVIDKFPISRPNLTFSTLTVSNMSPEDSSIYLCSVQGAWDQPQHFGDGTRLSIL.

The chain links TRBV6-6 to TRBJ1-1, with unresolved D. This CDR3 comprises 15 residues. Looked up from germline, CDR1 is MNHNY and CDR2 is SVGAGI (reference sequence). Trimming removed 6 bases from V and 3 bases from J, with 17 bases in between. CDR3 amino acids: CASRITYGVDTEAFF. The CDR3 nucleotides are TGTGCCAGCAGAATTACGTATGGCGTCGACACTGAAGCTTTCTTT.

The chain employs TRBV5-1 and TRBJ2-2; D is unclear. The V end lost 2 bases, the J end lost 7 bases, and 12 bases lay between the germline ends. The CDR3 loop spans 14 amino acids. Germline CDR1 is SGHRS and CDR2 is YFSETQ. CDR3 nucleotides: TGCGCCAGCAGCTTCCGTTCCGTGGACGGGGAGCTGTTTTTT. As protein: CASSFRSVDGELFF.

The gene calls are TRBV5-1 and TRBJ2-1; 7 bases line up with TRBD2. The CDR3 covers 12 residues. V shed 7 bases, J shed 9 bases, and the junction held 7 bases outside the gene matches. The germline CDR1 and CDR2 sequences are SGHRS and YFSETQ. In DNA form, the CDR3 reads TGCGCCAGCCGGGACCCGGGAGGTGAGCAGTTCTTC. Amino acid sequence: CASRDPGGEQFF.

The chain carries TRBV15 and TRBJ2-3; no reliable D call. Germline assignment: CDR1 LNHNV and CDR2 YYDKDF (reference sequence). Between the trimmed V and J ends, which lost 0 bases and 4 bases, there was a span of 8 bases. This CDR3 is 14 amino acids long. The CDR3 spells CATSRDPTPDTQYF. The CDR3 coding sequence is TGTGCCACCAGCAGAGATCCGACCCCAGATACGCAGTATTTT.